Listed below are T cell receptor beta chains from one sample, sequenced in a study of technical replicates of blood from a handful of donors. Clones were sequenced by immunoSEQ multiplex PCR, and TCRdb holds only the in-frame ones, with some missing. The sample includes 13,000 to 15,000 clones, 80% to 85% seen only once; the top ten take 8% to 11%. Source material: PBMCs. These receptors came from a human donor in good health. Both conserved end residues are part of each CDR3. The D gene is left open where the match is weak. Clone size is given for some rows only: seen once, a few or many times, or a class if the clone is expanded.

abundance: NA; d_gene: TRBD2; v_gene: TRBV28; j_gene: TRBJ2-1; CDR3nt: TGTGCCAGCAGAGGGACTAGCGGGAGGAATGAGCAGTTCTTC; CDR3aa: CASRGTSGRNEQFF
abundance: NA; d_gene: NA; v_gene: TRBV5-1; j_gene: TRBJ1-1; CDR3nt: TGCGCCAGCGGCCAACCCAAAAGCCGGGGGGCCGGGAACACTGAAGCTTTCTTT; CDR3aa: CASGQPKSRGAGNTEAFF
abundance: NA; d_gene: TRBD2; v_gene: TRBV5-1; j_gene: TRBJ2-7; CDR3nt: TGCGTCAGCAGCAAGACTAGCGGGATATCCTACTACGAGCAGTACTTC; CDR3aa: CVSSKTSGISYYEQYF
abundance: NA; d_gene: TRBD2; v_gene: TRBV2; j_gene: TRBJ2-2; CDR3nt: TGTGCCAGCACTAGGACTAGCGGGAGTACCGGGGAGCTGTTTTTT; CDR3aa: CASTRTSGSTGELFF
abundance: NA; d_gene: TRBD1; v_gene: TRBV15; j_gene: TRBJ1-4; CDR3nt: TGTGCCACCACTCGGGACAGTCTCGGGGAAAAACTGTTTTTT; CDR3aa: CATTRDSLGEKLFF
abundance: NA; d_gene: NA; v_gene: TRBV7-6; j_gene: TRBJ2-5; CDR3nt: TGTGCCAGCAGCTTAGAGGGGGGGCGCGATGAGACCCAGTACTTC; CDR3aa: CASSLEGGRDETQYF
abundance: NA; d_gene: TRBD2; v_gene: TRBV7-6; j_gene: TRBJ2-3; CDR3nt: TGTGCCAGCAGCACGGGGACTAGCGGGAGGAGAGATACGCAGTATTTT; CDR3aa: CASSTGTSGRRDTQYF
abundance: NA; d_gene: NA; v_gene: TRBV7-2; j_gene: TRBJ2-7; CDR3nt: TGTGCCAGCAAGGTGGACATTTACTCCTACGAGCAGTACTTC; CDR3aa: CASKVDIYSYEQYF
abundance: few; d_gene: TRBD1; v_gene: TRBV4-1; j_gene: TRBJ2-7; CDR3nt: TGCGCCAGCAGCCAGGAAAGACAGGGGGCTTACCACGAGCAGTACTTC; CDR3aa: CASSQERQGAYHEQYF
abundance: NA; d_gene: TRBD1; v_gene: TRBV7-3; j_gene: TRBJ1-1; CDR3nt: TGTGCCAGCACTCCGGGACAGGTAGTTCGGGTTTTCTTT; CDR3aa: CASTPGQVVRVFF
abundance: NA; d_gene: TRBD1; v_gene: TRBV29-1; j_gene: TRBJ2-3; CDR3nt: TGCAGCGTTGGCCCCACGACAGGGTCAGATACGCAGTATTTT; CDR3aa: CSVGPTTGSDTQYF
abundance: NA; d_gene: TRBD2; v_gene: TRBV28; j_gene: TRBJ2-7; CDR3nt: TGTGCCAGCAGCCCTACTAGCGCGGGAGTGTACTTC; CDR3aa: CASSPTSAGVYF
abundance: NA; d_gene: NA; v_gene: TRBV11-3; j_gene: TRBJ2-7; CDR3nt: TGTGCCAGCAGCTTGAGACAGACCTACGAGCAGTACTTC; CDR3aa: CASSLRQTYEQYF
abundance: few; d_gene: NA; v_gene: TRBV11-2; j_gene: TRBJ2-7; CDR3nt: TGTGCCAGCAGCCCTCGTCCCTACGAGCAGTACTTC; CDR3aa: CASSPRPYEQYF
abundance: NA; d_gene: NA; v_gene: TRBV25-1; j_gene: TRBJ2-7; CDR3nt: TGTGCCAGCTCTCGAAGCGGGTCCATCTACGAGCAGTACTTC; CDR3aa: CASSRSGSIYEQYF
abundance: NA; d_gene: NA; v_gene: TRBV4-1; j_gene: TRBJ1-1; CDR3nt: TGCGCCAGCAGCCAAGATTCGTACAGTTGGGACACTGAAGCTTTCTTT; CDR3aa: CASSQDSYSWDTEAFF
abundance: NA; d_gene: TRBD2; v_gene: TRBV5-1; j_gene: TRBJ2-7; CDR3nt: TGCGCCAGCAGCTTGGCTAGCGGGAGCGACTACGAGCAGTACTTC; CDR3aa: CASSLASGSDYEQYF
abundance: NA; d_gene: TRBD1; v_gene: TRBV2; j_gene: TRBJ2-5; CDR3nt: TGTGCCAGCAGTGAAAGGGGGCGATTGACGGAGACCCAGTACTTC; CDR3aa: CASSERGRLTETQYF
abundance: NA; d_gene: NA; v_gene: TRBV6-5; j_gene: TRBJ2-1; CDR3nt: TGTGCCAGCACCTACCGTAATGAGCAGTTCTTC; CDR3aa: CASTYRNEQFF
abundance: once; d_gene: TRBD2; v_gene: TRBV27; j_gene: TRBJ2-1; CDR3nt: TGTGCCACCGGTGGTAGCGGGAGGATCGATGAGCAGTTCTTC; CDR3aa: CATGGSGRIDEQFF
abundance: NA; d_gene: TRBD1; v_gene: TRBV5-1; j_gene: TRBJ1-2; CDR3nt: TGCGCCAGCAGACTTGACAGGGACAATGGCTACACCTTC; CDR3aa: CASRLDRDNGYTF
abundance: few; d_gene: TRBD1; v_gene: TRBV5-1; j_gene: TRBJ1-2; CDR3nt: TGCGCCAGCAGCTGGACAGGAGCTAACTATGGCTACACCTTC; CDR3aa: CASSWTGANYGYTF
abundance: once; d_gene: TRBD1; v_gene: TRBV29-1; j_gene: TRBJ1-5; CDR3nt: TGCAGCGCCGCCGGGACAGGGGGCAATAGCAATCAGCCCCAGCATTTT; CDR3aa: CSAAGTGGNSNQPQHF
abundance: NA; d_gene: TRBD2; v_gene: TRBV10-3; j_gene: TRBJ2-2; CDR3nt: TGTGCCATCAGTGAGTCCAGGCTAGCGGCGAACACCGGGGAGCTGTTTTTT; CDR3aa: CAISESRLAANTGELFF
abundance: once; d_gene: NA; v_gene: TRBV7-6; j_gene: TRBJ1-1; CDR3nt: TGTGCCAGCACCCAAGGGGGTAGCACTGAAGCTTTCTTT; CDR3aa: CASTQGGSTEAFF
abundance: once; d_gene: NA; v_gene: TRBV15; j_gene: TRBJ2-2; CDR3nt: TGTGCCACCAGCAGGGGACTTGACCAACCCCCAGGGGAGCTGTTTTTT; CDR3aa: CATSRGLDQPPGELFF
abundance: NA; d_gene: TRBD1; v_gene: TRBV28; j_gene: TRBJ1-1; CDR3nt: TGTGCCAGCAGTTTTCCGTCCCCGTCCGGGACAGGGAGTAGCATGAACACTGAAGCTTTCTTT; CDR3aa: CASSFPSPSGTGSSMNTEAFF
abundance: NA; d_gene: NA; v_gene: TRBV7-9; j_gene: TRBJ2-3; CDR3nt: TGTGCCAGCAGCTTAAACCAGGGTGTAGATACGCAGTATTTT; CDR3aa: CASSLNQGVDTQYF
abundance: NA; d_gene: TRBD1; v_gene: TRBV2; j_gene: TRBJ2-1; CDR3nt: TGTGCCAGCAGTGATCGCAGGGGGCGTGAAGGTGAGCAGTTCTTC; CDR3aa: CASSDRRGREGEQFF
abundance: few; d_gene: TRBD1; v_gene: TRBV2; j_gene: TRBJ1-1; CDR3nt: TGTGCCAGCACGGACAGGCCGAGCACTGAAGCTTTCTTT; CDR3aa: CASTDRPSTEAFF
abundance: once; d_gene: NA; v_gene: TRBV5-1; j_gene: TRBJ2-7; CDR3nt: TGCGCCAGCAGCCGGAGGGGTCCTGGGGCACTACTCGAGCAGTACTTC; CDR3aa: CASSRRGPGALLEQYF
abundance: NA; d_gene: TRBD1; v_gene: TRBV5-4; j_gene: TRBJ1-2; CDR3nt: TGTGCCAGCAGCTTGACAGGGGGTCCCCTTAACTATGGCTACACCTTC; CDR3aa: CASSLTGGPLNYGYTF
abundance: NA; d_gene: TRBD2; v_gene: TRBV27; j_gene: TRBJ2-7; CDR3nt: TGTGCCAGCAGTTTATCACCCCCCCCGGCGGGAGCTCGCTACGAGCAGTACTTC; CDR3aa: CASSLSPPPAGARYEQYF
abundance: NA; d_gene: NA; v_gene: TRBV5-6; j_gene: TRBJ2-3; CDR3nt: TGTGCCAGCAGCTTAGCGGATACGCAGTATTTT; CDR3aa: CASSLADTQYF
abundance: NA; d_gene: TRBD1; v_gene: TRBV18; j_gene: TRBJ2-3; CDR3nt: TGTGCCAGCTCACCACCGACAGGGGGCACAGATACGCAGTATTTT; CDR3aa: CASSPPTGGTDTQYF
abundance: NA; d_gene: TRBD1; v_gene: TRBV2; j_gene: TRBJ1-2; CDR3nt: TGTGCCAGCAGCAGATATCTCGGGACAGGGGGCTTGGACCATGGCTACACCTTC; CDR3aa: CASSRYLGTGGLDHGYTF
abundance: NA; d_gene: TRBD2; v_gene: TRBV19; j_gene: TRBJ2-1; CDR3nt: TGTGCCAGTAGTGGTCTAGCGGGGGGGTACAATGAGCAGTTCTTC; CDR3aa: CASSGLAGGYNEQFF
abundance: NA; d_gene: NA; v_gene: TRBV27; j_gene: TRBJ1-5; CDR3nt: TGTGCCAGCAGACCGCATGGCGGGGGTTATAGCAATCAGCCCCAGCATTTT; CDR3aa: CASRPHGGGYSNQPQHF
abundance: once; d_gene: TRBD2; v_gene: TRBV30; j_gene: TRBJ2-2; CDR3nt: TGTGCCCGCAAGACTAGCGGGAGACGCACCGGGGAGCTGTTTTTT; CDR3aa: CARKTSGRRTGELFF
abundance: NA; d_gene: NA; v_gene: TRBV10-3; j_gene: TRBJ1-3; CDR3nt: TGTGCCATCAGTGCGCAACAGGGTGCCACCATATATTTT; CDR3aa: CAISAQQGATIYF
abundance: NA; d_gene: TRBD2; v_gene: TRBV27; j_gene: TRBJ2-2; CDR3nt: TGTGCCAGCAGAGTACTAGCGGGAGACACCGGGGAGCTGTTTTTT; CDR3aa: CASRVLAGDTGELFF
abundance: NA; d_gene: NA; v_gene: TRBV5-1; j_gene: TRBJ1-1; CDR3nt: TGCGCCAGCAGCCCGTGGGGGGGGAGTAGTGGGAACACTGAAGCTTTCTTT; CDR3aa: CASSPWGGSSGNTEAFF
abundance: NA; d_gene: TRBD2; v_gene: TRBV7-8; j_gene: TRBJ2-1; CDR3nt: TGTGCCAGCAAGCGGGAGGAGCTTTCTAACAATGAGCAGTTCTTC; CDR3aa: CASKREELSNNEQFF
abundance: NA; d_gene: TRBD1; v_gene: TRBV5-1; j_gene: TRBJ2-2; CDR3nt: TGCGCCAGCAGCCACTCACGGACAGGGGCGGTCGGGGAGCTGTTTTTT; CDR3aa: CASSHSRTGAVGELFF